What follows are 17 T cell receptor beta chains derived from one specimen sequenced in a study of identical twins. TCRdb re-called the 5' RACE reads through MiXCR, storing one row per CDR3 protein. The sample yields roughly 1.6 million distinct CDR3 sequences, about 30% seen once. Sequencing was carried out using cord blood. The receptors shown here come from a newborn girl in good health.

This clonotype was recorded at least ten times. The CDR3 region is CSAKTSGGDYEQYF. CDR3 bases: TGCAGTGCTAAGACTAGCGGGGGGGACTACGAGCAGTACTTC. The chain uses TRBV20-1 and TRBJ2-7; 14 bases line up with TRBD2. Trimming cost V 4 bases and J 3 bases; bases outside gene matches: 2. This CDR3 has 14 amino acids. Germline V gives CDR1 DFQATT, CDR2 SNEGSKA (reference sequence).

The chain combines TRBV20-1 with TRBJ1-5; maybe TRBD1 (6 bases). The CDR3 is made up of 13 amino acids. V dropped 5 bases and J dropped 2 bases, with 10 bases sitting between them. CDR1 and CDR2 from the germline V gene are DFQATT and SNEGSKA (reference sequence). The CDR3 DNA follows: TGCAGTGCTCCTTACAGGGGCAATCAGCCCCAGCATTTT. Translation: CSAPYRGNQPQHF.

This chain connects TRBV27 to TRBJ2-3, with 15 nucleotides matching TRBD2. This CDR3 is built from 19 residues. CDR1 MNHEY and CDR2 SMNVEV come from the germline V gene (reference sequence). V dropped 7 bases and J dropped 5; count of bases not matched to a gene: 16. For the CDR3, the DNA is TGTGCCAGCATTCCAACGGGACTAGCGGGGGGCCGGGTCGTAGATACGCAGTATTTT. Translation: CASIPTGLAGGRVVDTQYF.

The chain employs TRBV7-6 and TRBJ1-6; a possible D gene is TRBD1 (6 bases). This CDR3 has 16 residues. Germline V CDR1 and CDR2: SGHVS, FNYEAQ. Trimming pared 5 bases from V and 10 bases from J, leaving 21 bases between. The CDR3 nucleotides read TGTGCCAGCAGCCCAGAGCTGATGGGGGGCAGGTCACCCCTCCACTTT. This gives the protein CASSPELMGGRSPLHF.

Only one count was recorded for this clonotype. One junction end disagrees with the germline gene, perhaps due to a read error. The chain has TRBV27 and TRBJ2-3, with TRBD1 matching over 7 bases. CDR3 length: 15 residues. CDR1 MNHEY and CDR2 SMNVEV come from the germline V gene (reference sequence). This CDR3 is CVSSTTGIRLDTQYF. The CDR3 nucleotides read TGTGTCAGCAGTACGACAGGGATCAGGTTAGATACGCAGTATTTT.

J is TRBJ1-4 and V is TRBV12-3 or TRBV12-4; D is unclear. Trimming pared 5 bases from V and 10 bases from J, leaving 29 bases between. The CDR3 runs to 18 residues. The CDR3 coding sequence is TGTGCCAGCAGTGCGATGGGTCTCGGTAGACATCGCCGTGGAAAACTGTTTTTT. Protein: CASSAMGLGRHRRGKLFF.

There are many counts of this clonotype. The J gene is TRBJ1-5, the V gene TRBV10-3; the D is unclear. Trimming removed 2 bases from V and 1 base from J, with 3 bases in between. The CDR3 length is 13 residues. Germline CDR1 is ENHRY and CDR2 is SYGVKD. CDR3 DNA: TGTGCCATCAGTGAGGGCAGCAATCAGCCCCAGCATTTT. Amino acid sequence: CAISEGSNQPQHF.

This clonotype has a handful of counts. The rearrangement joins TRBV7-2 to TRBJ1-6; D perhaps matches TRBD1 (5 bases). The CDR3 runs 15 residues. With 5 bases removed from V and 10 bases from J, the gap between germline ends came to 18 bases. CDR1 SGHTA and CDR2 FQGNSA come from the germline V gene. DNA for the CDR3: TGTGCCAGCAGCCGTGGGTCAGGGTGGGACTCACCCCTCCACTTT. It yields the protein CASSRGSGWDSPLHF.

The chain has TRBV6-6 and TRBJ1-2; 7 bases fit TRBD1. The CDR3 covers 14 residues. Trimming at V came to 4 bases and at J to 4 bases, leaving 6 bases not matched to a gene. From germline, CDR1 is MNHNY and CDR2 SVGAGI (reference sequence). CDR3 DNA: TGTGCCAGCAGTTCCGGGGACAGTCCCTATGGCTACACCTTC. As protein: CASSSGDSPYGYTF.

This clonotype showed up just a few times. V gene TRBV11-2 combines with J gene TRBJ1-4; possible D gene TRBD1, 5 bases. CDR3 size: 15 residues. Between the trimmed V and J ends, which lost 6 bases and 5 bases, there was a span of 16 bases. CDR1 SGHAT and CDR2 FQNNGV come from the germline V gene. The CDR3 sequence: CASRSPGRRNEKLFF. As DNA, the CDR3 is TGTGCCAGCAGATCGCCGGGACGCAGAAATGAAAAACTGTTTTTT.

This clonotype was observed a few times. The rearrangement joins TRBV12-3 or TRBV12-4 to TRBJ1-2; 7 positions match TRBD1. Trimming took 1 base from V and 8 from J; bases not matched to a gene: 13. This CDR3 spans 16 amino acids. The chain's CDR3 is CASSLGATGSDGGYTF. Here the CDR3 DNA reads TGTGCCAGCAGTTTAGGGGCGACAGGGTCCGACGGGGGCTACACCTTC.

This clonotype was observed a few times. The rearrangement links TRBV28 to TRBJ1-5; possible D gene TRBD1, 5 bases. The V end was cut by 7 bases, the J end by 4 bases, with 11 bases between. Looked up from germline, CDR1 is MDHEN and CDR2 is SYDVKM. The CDR3 consists of 13 residues. This CDR3 is CASMRGGNQPQHF. The CDR3 nucleotides read TGTGCCAGCATGAGGGGAGGTAATCAGCCCCAGCATTTT.

This clonotype came up a few times. The rearrangement uses TRBV20-1 and TRBJ2-5, with D uncertain. Trimming took off 1 base at V and 11 bases at J, with 29 bases between the two ends. From germline, CDR1 is DFQATT and CDR2 SNEGSKA (reference sequence). The CDR3 extends over 17 amino acids. The CDR3 DNA is TGCAGTGCTAGAGCCCCCTTAAGGGCCCGGATCTACAATGAGCAGTACTTC. It translates to CSARAPLRARIYNEQYF.

The table lists this clonotype with a few counts. V usage is TRBV6-6 and J usage is TRBJ2-4; a weak D match, TRBD1 (8 bases). The CDR3 is 16 amino acids. Trimming shortened V by 6 bases and J by 4 bases, and 19 bases separated the two germline ends. Germline CDR1 MNHNY, CDR2 SVGAGI (reference sequence). The CDR3 DNA is TGTGCCAGCAGCCTACAAGGGAGGGACAGGAAAAACATTCAGTACTTC. The encoded protein is CASSLQGRDRKNIQYF.

This clonotype came up a few times. The chain has TRBV20-1 and TRBJ2-5; possible D gene TRBD2, 6 bases. The CDR3 runs 13 residues. The germline gives CDR1 DFQATT, CDR2 SNEGSKA (reference sequence). V gave up 4 bases and J gave up 0 bases, with 9 bases separating them. Written as DNA, the CDR3 is TGCAGTGCTACTCTAGCGAACCAAGAGACCCAGTACTTC. Translating gives CSATLANQETQYF.

The CDR3 nucleotides are TGTGCCAGCAGTCTCCGACAGGGTAGGGAGCAGTACTTC. This encodes CASSLRQGREQYF. V is TRBV28 and J is TRBJ2-7, with 7 bases that match TRBD1. The CDR3 sequence is 13 residues long. The ends lost 5 bases at V and 7 bases at J; junction bases unmatched: 8. From germline, CDR1 is MDHEN and CDR2 SYDVKM. Complete variable domain (other parts from reference TRBV28 and TRBJ2-7): DVKVTQSSRYLVKRTGEKVFLECVQDMDHENMFWYRQDPGLGLRLIYFSYDVKMKEKGDIPEGYSVSREKKERFSLILESASTNQTSMYLCASSLRQGREQYFGPGTRLTVT.

The chain has TRBV25-1 and TRBJ1-4, with D possibly being TRBD1 (6 bases). CDR1 MGHDK and CDR2 SYGVNS come from the germline V gene. Trimming shortened V by 3 bases and J by 6 bases, and 11 bases separated the two germline ends. This CDR3 has 14 residues. CDR3 nucleotides: TGTGCCAGCAGTGAGAGGGGGGAGGATGAAAAACTGTTTTTT. This encodes CASSERGEDEKLFF.